What follows are 14 T cell receptor beta chains derived from one specimen sequenced in a study of human T cells and chemical hapten exposure. The sample's time point: pre-sensitization, week 0. Treatment defined: therapeutic diphenylcyclopropenone sensitization with weekly scalp DPC. TCRdb itself ran the RACE reads through MiXCR, one entry per CDR3 protein. This table has a few hundred thousand distinct CDR3 sequences, about 9% appearing once. Sequencing was performed on whole blood, taken in connection with sensitization to the hapten diphenylcyclopropenone (DPC). These receptors were taken from a woman aged 40 to 50 with alopecia areata. Some clones in this sample may be carry-over from other donors' samples.

The gene calls are TRBV7-8 and TRBJ2-3, with 10 bases fitting TRBD2. The J segment lost 15 bases and the V segment lost 2 bases, leaving 14 bases of the junction unmatched. The germline V gene encodes CDR1 SGHVS and CDR2 FQNEAQ. The CDR3 consists of 15 residues. CDR3 loop: CASSLIELAGHSIYF. The CDR3 nucleotides read TGTGCCAGCAGCTTAATTGAACTAGCGGGGCACTCCATTTATTTT.

This clonotype was counted a few times. This sequence joins TRBV7-2 and TRBJ1-1, with D maybe TRBD1 (6 bases). Germline V lookup: CDR1 SGHTA, CDR2 FQGNSA. This CDR3 comprises 13 residues. Deletions cut 6 bases from V and 3 bases from J, with 11 bases between. This CDR3 reads CASSFTGYTEAFF. CDR3 DNA sequence: TGTGCCAGCAGTTTTACAGGGTACACTGAAGCTTTCTTT.

CDR3 amino acids: CASRQGAGEQYF. In DNA form, the CDR3 reads TGTGCCAGCAGACAGGGGGCTGGCGAGCAGTACTTC. The chain has TRBV6-1 and TRBJ2-7, with TRBD1 matching 9 bases. Germline assignment: CDR1 MNHNS and CDR2 SASEGT. This CDR3 is 12 amino acids long. The V segment lost 6 bases and the J segment 6 bases; nucleotides outside the gene matches: 3.

This clonotype appeared a few times. This chain joins TRBV4-2 and TRBJ2-3; D perhaps matches TRBD2 (6 bases). The V gene lost 0 bases and the J gene lost 1 base, with 14 bases spanning the gap. Germline CDR1 is LGHNA and CDR2 is YNFKEQ. This CDR3 contains 17 residues. The CDR3 reads CASSQDPTGRRTDTQYF. In DNA form, the CDR3 reads TGTGCCAGCAGCCAAGATCCCACCGGGAGACGCACAGATACGCAGTATTTT.

The chain has TRBV4-1 and TRBJ2-5, with D hard to call. The germline V and J ends were trimmed by 1 base and 4 bases, with 13 bases remaining between them. The CDR3 length is 15 residues. Germline V gives CDR1 MGHRA, CDR2 YSYEKL. The CDR3 protein is CASSQVHLRVETQYF. The CDR3 nucleotides read TGCGCCAGCAGCCAAGTTCATCTGAGAGTAGAGACCCAGTACTTC.

Only a few counts were recorded for this clonotype. This chain links TRBV28 with TRBJ1-2, with D possibly matching TRBD1 (5 bases). CDR3 length: 13 amino acids. Germline CDR1 MDHEN, CDR2 SYDVKM. The ends were cut back, 6 bases at V and 5 bases at J, with 13 bases in the middle. Written as DNA, the CDR3 is TGTGCCAGCAGGGATGGACGGGGGTATGGCTACACCTTC. Translation: CASRDGRGYGYTF.

The J gene is TRBJ1-3, the V gene TRBV10-3; D is ambiguous. Germline values: CDR1 ENHRY, CDR2 SYGVKD. V was trimmed by 0 bases and J by 2 bases, leaving 8 bases between them. This CDR3 region has 15 residues. DNA for the CDR3: TGTGCCATCAGTGAGTCTAGGACGGCTGGAAACACCATATATTTT. Translation: CAISESRTAGNTIYF.

This clonotype was seen more than once but under ten times. The V and J genes are TRBV6-5 and TRBJ2-7, with TRBD1 as a possible D gene (6 bases). The CDR3 covers 13 residues. Trimming removed 5 bases at V and 3 bases at J, with 11 bases between. Germline CDR1 MNHEY, CDR2 SVGAGI. This CDR3 is CASSNRVGYEQYF. CDR3 in DNA: TGTGCCAGCAGTAACAGGGTGGGCTACGAGCAGTACTTC.

The chain employs TRBV7-9 and TRBJ2-7; 8 bases fit TRBD2. The CDR3 is made up of 13 amino acids. Trimming took 8 bases from V and 1 from J; bases not matched to a gene: 4. Germline CDR1 SEHNR, CDR2 FQNEAQ (reference sequence). As DNA, the CDR3 is TGTGCCAGCTTAGCGGGAACGTCCTACGAGCAGTACTTC. Protein: CASLAGTSYEQYF.

The J gene is TRBJ2-1, the V gene TRBV12-3 or TRBV12-4, with 10 bases fitting TRBD1. The CDR3 sequence is 15 residues long. After removal of 6 bases from V and 4 bases from J, the junction contained 6 bases not matched to a gene. CDR3 sequence (DNA): TGTGCCAGCAGGAGGGACAGGGGAGGATACAATGAGCAGTTCTTC. Amino acid sequence: CASRRDRGGYNEQFF.

The chain uses TRBV11-2 and TRBJ2-3; D unresolved. This CDR3 region has 13 residues. With 5 bases removed from V and 5 bases from J, the gap between germline ends came to 11 bases. Germline loops: CDR1 SGHAT, CDR2 FQNNGV. The CDR3 coding sequence is TGTGCCAGCAGCGTGACGAGAAGAGATACGCAGTATTTT. Translation gives CASSVTRRDTQYF.

The chain employs TRBV29-1 and TRBJ1-2, with D uncertain. Germline CDR1 SQVTM, CDR2 ANQGSEA. V lost 1 base and J 3 bases, leaving 6 bases between the germline ends. The CDR3 totals 12 residues. The CDR3 DNA follows: TGCAGCGTTGAAGGGCGGTACTATGGCTACACCTTC. It is translated as CSVEGRYYGYTF.

There are a few counts of this clonotype. The gene calls are TRBV3-1 and TRBJ1-6; TRBD1 matches at 8 bases. The CDR3 length is 15 residues. J lost 5 bases, V lost 4 bases, and 4 bases had no gene match. The germline gives CDR1 LGHDT, CDR2 YNNKEL (reference sequence). The CDR3 here is CASSPMTGDNSPLHF. The CDR3 DNA sequence: TGTGCCAGCAGCCCGATGACAGGGGATAATTCACCCCTCCACTTT.

This clonotype was detected ten times or more. The rearrangement joins TRBV4-2 to TRBJ2-4; TRBD2 aligns across 7 bases. Germline CDR1 reads LGHNA; CDR2 reads YNFKEQ. The CDR3 runs to 17 residues. Trimming removed 0 bases from V and 0 bases from J; junction bases left unmatched: 5. The DNA of the CDR3 is TGTGCCAGCAGCCAAGAGCCTAGCGGCACAGCCAAAAACATTCAGTACTTC. It codes for CASSQEPSGTAKNIQYF.